This T cell receptor (beta chain) was documented in a study of monozygotic twins with cystic fibrosis. Overall study context: Roughly 3 micrograms of fragmented DNA underwent roughly 16 PCR cycles for library preparation.

Libraries were prepared by immunoSEQ multiplex PCR; TCRdb keeps only in-frame clonotypes and omits some of them. The sample comprises about 36,000 clones, over 70% of which are singletons, and roughly 1.8% rests with the top ten. The CDR3 has 12 amino acids. The germline V gene encodes CDR1 SGHRS and CDR2 YFSETQ. Trimming pared 6 bases from V and 5 bases from J, leaving 11 bases between. The TCR originated in a girl under 10 years old with cystic fibrosis. Sequencing was done on a sample of blood. The V and J genes are TRBV5-1 and TRBJ1-1; the D gene is possibly TRBD1 (5 bases). Here the CDR3 reads CASTDRGTEAFF. In nucleotides, the CDR3 is TGCGCCAGCACCGATAGGGGTACTGAAGCTTTCTTT.